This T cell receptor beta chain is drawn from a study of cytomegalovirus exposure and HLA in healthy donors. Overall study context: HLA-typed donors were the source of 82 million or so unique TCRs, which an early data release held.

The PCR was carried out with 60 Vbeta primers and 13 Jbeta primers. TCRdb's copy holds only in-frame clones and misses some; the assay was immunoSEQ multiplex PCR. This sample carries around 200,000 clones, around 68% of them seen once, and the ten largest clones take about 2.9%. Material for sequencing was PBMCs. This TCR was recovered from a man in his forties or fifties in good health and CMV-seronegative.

CDR3 amino acids: CASSLDGSSYNEQFF. The CDR3 DNA follows: TGTGCCAGCAGCTTAGACGGGAGCTCCTACAATGAGCAGTTCTTC. The V and J genes are TRBV7-2 and TRBJ2-1, with D perhaps TRBD2 (6 bases). V dropped 1 base and J dropped 0 bases, with 7 bases sitting between them. The CDR3 spans 15 residues. Germline-derived CDR1 and CDR2 are SGHTA and FQGNSA.